Included here is one TCR beta chain sequence, with context. What it binds is unknown. These data come from a study of T cell clones after liver transplantation. Study in general: TCRbeta sequencing after a pre-transplant mixed lymphocyte reaction identified graft-donor-reactive clones, later tracked in post-transplant blood. Until 12-24 months post-transplant, subjects got standard immunosuppression and no induction.

Whole-study results and caveats: Donor-reactive sequences fell more than third party-reactive ones, suggesting partial deletion. The donor-reactive repertoire was only partly measurable in two subjects, lacking donor cells.

This CDR3 region has 19 residues. Looked up from germline, CDR1 is SGHRS and CDR2 is YFSETQ. V shed 4 bases and J 4 bases; nucleotides not matched to a gene: 14. Only in-frame clones appear in the TCRdb table, and some are missing; sequencing was by immunoSEQ multiplex PCR. The top ten hold approximately 0.73% of the sample, which has 77,000 or so clones, under 90% seen once. The sequences come from CD4+ T cells from blood, collected 12 months after liver transplant. The rearrangement links TRBV5-1 to TRBJ2-3; 14 nucleotides agree with TRBD2. The receptor's source is a human patient who received a liver transplant. Some T cells may be graft donor cells. In DNA form, the CDR3 reads TGCGCCAGCAGCCAGACACTTAGGGGGACTAGCGGGAGTGCAGATACGCAGTATTTT. Its translation: CASSQTLRGTSGSADTQYF.